These 3 T cell receptor beta chains share one sample of origin, sequenced in a study of shared clonotypes between healthy human individuals. The naive CD8 fraction comprised CD45RO-negative cells positively selected for CCR7 and excluded terminally differentiated effector memory CD45RA+ cells. Assay: immunoSEQ multiplex PCR; the TCRdb copy retains only in-frame clones and omits some. The sample has 650,000 to 800,000 clones; about 91% are singletons. What was sequenced was naive CD8+ T cells sorted from blood. The receptor source for this set is a man aged 25-45 years in good health.

The rearrangement uses TRBV7-8 and TRBJ2-7, with D possibly being TRBD1 (6 bases). This CDR3 contains 14 residues. The germline V gene encodes CDR1 SGHVS and CDR2 FQNEAQ. V lost 1 base to trimming and J lost 1 base, with 8 bases between them. The CDR3 nucleotides read TGTGCCAGCAGCTTAGTCACAGGGTCCTACGAGCAGTACTTC. This encodes CASSLVTGSYEQYF.

The chain is built from TRBV28 and TRBJ1-2, with D possibly matching TRBD1 (6 bases). Trimming removed 6 bases from V and 3 bases from J, with 17 bases in between. The CDR3 consists of 15 residues. Germline CDR1 MDHEN, CDR2 SYDVKM. CDR3 amino acids: CASSNNRDFYYGYTF. The CDR3 bases are TGTGCCAGCAGCAATAACAGGGATTTTTACTATGGCTACACCTTC.

The chain carries TRBV15 and TRBJ1-5; 9 bases agree with TRBD1. V gave up 2 bases and J gave up 0 bases; unmatched junction bases: 2. Germline CDR1 LNHNV, CDR2 YYDKDF (reference sequence). This CDR3 has 16 residues. The CDR3 nucleotides read TGTGCCACCAGCAGAACAGGGGGCGGTAGCAATCAGCCCCAGCATTTT. Protein sequence: CATSRTGGGSNQPQHF.